Included here is one T cell receptor beta chain sequence, with context. This CDR3 contains 14 residues. With 6 bases removed from V and 2 bases from J, the gap between germline ends came to 14 bases. Germline lookup yields CDR1 SEHNR and CDR2 FQNEAQ (reference sequence). Naive CD8 cells comprised CD45RO-negative, CCR7-positively selected cells, excluding terminally differentiated effector memory CD45RA+ cells. None of the donors, who were healthy HIV-negative adults, had recently had acute infections or vaccinations. Caucasian adults residing in Nashville, Tennessee made up all the donors. This specimen belongs to a study of shared clonotypes between healthy human individuals. On the study more broadly: Donors had three CD4 naive, three CD4 memory, two CD8 naive and one CD8 memory plate apiece.

For sorted subsets, 150 to 200 ng DNA per replicate equaled about 30,000 T cell genomes. The table came from immunoSEQ multiplex PCR; TCRdb's copy has only in-frame clones and leaves some out. Here the sample spans over 750,000 clones, approximately 97% being singletons. The origin of this receptor is a man aged 25 to 40 in good health. The sample consisted of naive CD8+ T cells sorted from blood. The V gene is TRBV7-9, the J gene TRBJ2-7, with D perhaps TRBD1 or TRBD2 (5 bases each). CDR3: CASSSGTETYEQYF. The CDR3 region has the DNA TGTGCCAGCAGTTCCGGGACGGAAACCTACGAGCAGTACTTC.